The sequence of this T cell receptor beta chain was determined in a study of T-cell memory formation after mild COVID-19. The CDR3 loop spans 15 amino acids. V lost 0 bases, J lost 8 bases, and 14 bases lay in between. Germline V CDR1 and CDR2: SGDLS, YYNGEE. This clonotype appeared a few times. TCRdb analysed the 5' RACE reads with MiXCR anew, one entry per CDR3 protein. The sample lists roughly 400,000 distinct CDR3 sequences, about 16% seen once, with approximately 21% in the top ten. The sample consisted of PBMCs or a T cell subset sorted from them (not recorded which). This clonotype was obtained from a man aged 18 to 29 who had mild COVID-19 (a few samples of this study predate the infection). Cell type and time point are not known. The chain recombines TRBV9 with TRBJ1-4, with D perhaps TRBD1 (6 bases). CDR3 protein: CASSVDGTPGEKLFF. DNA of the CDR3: TGTGCCAGCAGCGTAGATGGGACACCAGGCGAAAAACTGTTTTTT.